The 10 T cell receptor beta chains in this list originate from one sample, sequenced in a study of cytomegalovirus exposure and HLA in healthy donors. The PCR contained 60 Vbeta and 13 Jbeta primers. Clones were read by immunoSEQ multiplex PCR, and TCRdb kept only the in-frame ones, dropping some. The data contain about 180,000 clones, about four fifths of them singletons. Input material: PBMCs. Every receptor here comes from a male donor in good health and CMV-seronegative.

The chain is built from TRBV6-5 and TRBJ1-1; 7 bases fit TRBD1. This CDR3 has 15 residues. V lost 7 bases to trimming and J lost 0 bases; unmatched junction nucleotides: 8. CDR1 MNHEY and CDR2 SVGAGI come from the germline V gene. The CDR3 nucleotides are TGTGCCAGCAATCTAGGGGGCACCATGAACACTGAAGCTTTCTTT. Amino acids: CASNLGGTMNTEAFF.

This sequence joins TRBV6-6 and TRBJ1-4; possible D gene TRBD1, 6 bases. This CDR3 spans 14 amino acids. V was trimmed by 2 bases and J by 8 bases, leaving 12 bases between them. CDR1 and CDR2 (germline): MNHNY, SVGAGI (reference sequence). The CDR3 bases are TGTGCCAGCAGTTACAGATCGAGGGGGGAAAAACTGTTTTTT. This codes for CASSYRSRGEKLFF.

V and J are TRBV6-5 and TRBJ2-1, with D unresolved. Per germline, CDR1 MNHEY and CDR2 SVGAGI. The CDR3 loop spans 13 amino acids. Trimming pared 2 bases from V and 2 bases from J, leaving 4 bases between. CDR3 nucleotides: TGTGCCAGCAGTTACGGGCCCTACAATGAGCAGTTCTTC. It codes for CASSYGPYNEQFF.

The chain links TRBV5-1 to TRBJ1-2; D unclear. Germline assignment: CDR1 SGHRS and CDR2 YFSETQ. V lost 0 bases to trimming and J lost 4 bases, with 13 bases between them. This CDR3 spans 15 amino acids. The CDR3 here is CASSLGPGESYGYTF. The CDR3 coding sequence is TGCGCCAGCAGCTTGGGACCGGGAGAGAGCTATGGCTACACCTTC.

The chain is built from TRBV6-5 and TRBJ1-2, with a weak D call TRBD1 (5 bases). CDR1 MNHEY and CDR2 SVGAGI come from the germline V gene. The CDR3 spans 16 residues. With 0 bases removed from V and 4 bases from J, the gap between germline ends came to 15 bases. The CDR3 sequence is CASSYSMGGASYGYTF. DNA of the CDR3: TGTGCCAGCAGTTACTCGATGGGGGGTGCGTCCTATGGCTACACCTTC.

This clone was detected once. The chain carries TRBV6-6 and TRBJ1-2; the D gene is possibly TRBD1 (5 bases). This CDR3 comprises 14 residues. Trimming removed 2 bases from V and 4 bases from J, with 11 bases in between. Per germline, CDR1 MNHNY and CDR2 SVGAGI (reference sequence). The CDR3 here is CASSYPREAYGYTF. In DNA form, the CDR3 reads TGTGCCAGCAGTTACCCCAGGGAGGCCTATGGCTACACCTTC.

The chain is built from TRBV28 and TRBJ1-5; D gene ambiguous. V was clipped by 7 bases and J by 0 bases, with 19 bases between them. CDR1 and CDR2 (germline): MDHEN, SYDVKM. This CDR3 contains 17 residues. CDR3 in amino acids: CASTPSGILYSNQPQHF. CDR3 nucleotides: TGTGCCAGCACCCCCTCCGGGATACTCTATAGCAATCAGCCCCAGCATTTT. Combining the CDR3 with reference TRBV28 and TRBJ1-5 gives the whole variable domain DVKVTQSSRYLVKRTGEKVFLECVQDMDHENMFWYRQDPGLGLRLIYFSYDVKMKEKGDIPEGYSVSREKKERFSLILESASTNQTSMYLCASTPSGILYSNQPQHFGDGTRLSIL.

V usage is TRBV28 and J usage is TRBJ2-1, with D unclear. The CDR3 totals 12 residues. Germline CDR1 and CDR2: MDHEN and SYDVKM. V was cut by 5 bases and J by 4 bases, with 6 bases left in between. Here the CDR3 DNA reads TGTGCCAGCAGTAGGAGTTACAATGAGCAGTTCTTC. Amino acid sequence: CASSRSYNEQFF.

Concerning this clone: Other DNA sequences in this specimen translate into the identical CDR3. The genes are TRBV30 and TRBJ1-5; D remains ambiguous. Trimming cost V 1 base and J 6 bases, with 10 bases left between them. Germline loops: CDR1 GTSNPN, CDR2 SVGIG (reference sequence). The CDR3 consists of 13 residues. In DNA, the CDR3 is TGTGCCTGGAGTGAGGGAGGTGGTCAGCCCCAGCATTTT. Protein product: CAWSEGGGQPQHF. The complete variable domain, with remaining parts taken from reference TRBV30 and TRBJ1-5, reads SQTIHQWPATLVQPVGSPLSLECTVEGTSNPNLYWYRQAAGRGLQLLFYSVGIGQISSEVPQNLSASRPQDRQFILSSKKLLLSDSGFYLCAWSEGGGQPQHFGDGTRLSIL.

CDR3 amino acids: CASSTGSSGNTIYF. The CDR3 nucleotides are TGTGCCAGCAGTACTGGGAGCTCTGGAAACACCATATATTTT. This chain uses TRBV27 with TRBJ1-3; unclear D gene. Germline lookup yields CDR1 MNHEY and CDR2 SMNVEV (reference sequence). Between the trimmed V and J ends, which lost 5 bases and 0 bases, there was a span of 8 bases. The CDR3 has 14 amino acids.